The 20 T cell receptor beta chains reported below all come from one sample, sequenced in a study of blood T cell repertoires in COVID-19. Sequenced by immunoSEQ multiplex PCR; TCRdb stores in-frame clones only, minus some. The sample contains approximately 110,000 clones, approximately 90% of which appear only once. Sequences were obtained from peripheral blood. The receptors were gathered from a man over 45 with COVID-19, enrolled during active disease.

The chain has TRBV4-1 and TRBJ2-1; 10 bases are shared with TRBD2. The CDR3 runs to 15 residues. Germline CDR1 reads MGHRA; CDR2 reads YSYEKL. V gave up 4 bases and J gave up 7 bases; unmatched junction bases: 7. CDR3 in amino acids: CASSRTGTSVNEQFF. CDR3 nucleotide sequence: TGCGCCAGCAGCCGGACCGGGACTAGCGTTAATGAGCAGTTCTTC.

This chain links TRBV7-2 with TRBJ2-7; TRBD2 matches at 10 bases. Trimming took 5 bases from V and 7 from J; bases not matched to a gene: 17. The CDR3 length is 17 residues. Germline assignment: CDR1 SGHTA and CDR2 FQGNSA. The CDR3 DNA sequence: TGTGCCAGCAGCCCCCTTCTTCGGGCTAGCGGGAGTTCGGAGCAGTACTTC. Protein: CASSPLLRASGSSEQYF.

V gene TRBV19 combines with J gene TRBJ1-5; possibly TRBD1 for D (6 bases). The CDR3 consists of 12 residues. Trimming shortened V by 10 bases and J by 5 bases, and 12 bases separated the two germline ends. The germline V gene encodes CDR1 LNHDA and CDR2 SQIVND (reference sequence). The CDR3 sequence: CATRTAYQPQHF. CDR3 nucleotides: TGTGCCACCAGGACAGCTTATCAGCCCCAGCATTTT.

The gene calls are TRBV18 and TRBJ2-4, with TRBD1 matching over 8 bases. Germline V gene data show CDR1 as KGHSH and CDR2 as LQKENI. The trim removed 3 bases at V and 7 bases at J, leaving 5 bases unmatched. The CDR3 is 14 amino acids. CDR3 sequence: CASSPQGAGNIQYF. The CDR3 region has the DNA TGTGCCAGCTCACCCCAGGGGGCCGGGAACATTCAGTACTTC.

The chain joins TRBV4-1 to TRBJ2-3; 9 nucleotides line up with TRBD1. This CDR3 region has 16 residues. CDR1 is MGHRA and CDR2 is YSYEKL in the germline V gene. V lost 5 bases and J lost 5; bases outside the gene matches: 11. The CDR3 protein is CASSFTLTGGRDTQYF. The DNA of the CDR3 is TGCGCCAGCAGCTTTACACTAACAGGGGGCAGAGATACGCAGTATTTT.

The chain uses TRBV10-3 and TRBJ2-7, with TRBD2 as a possible D gene (5 bases). The CDR3 has 15 residues. V lost 5 bases, J lost 1 base, and 15 bases lay in between. Germline assignment: CDR1 ENHRY and CDR2 SYGVKD. The CDR3 spells CAISLGGLWSYEQYF. CDR3 coding DNA: TGTGCCATCAGTTTGGGCGGGTTGTGGTCCTACGAGCAGTACTTC.

The V gene is TRBV7-9, the J gene TRBJ2-7; a possible D gene is TRBD1 (5 bases). The V gene lost 1 base and the J gene lost 0 bases, with 10 bases spanning the gap. The CDR3 covers 15 residues. The germline V gene has CDR1 SEHNR and CDR2 FQNEAQ (reference sequence). CDR3 in DNA: TGTGCCAGCAGCTTAGGACAGCCTCTCTCCTACGAGCAGTACTTC. It is translated as CASSLGQPLSYEQYF.

This rearrangement joins TRBV10-1 to TRBJ2-2, with 9 nucleotides matching TRBD1. The V segment lost 10 bases and the J segment 2 bases; nucleotides outside the gene matches: 5. CDR1 is WNHNN and CDR2 is SYGVQD in the germline V gene (reference sequence). This CDR3 contains 14 residues. The CDR3 DNA sequence: TGCGCCACTTCGACAGGGGGAAACACCGGGGAGCTGTTTTTT. Amino acids: CATSTGGNTGELFF.

The chain uses TRBV19 and TRBJ1-1, with D unclear. The V and J ends lost 5 bases and 0 bases respectively, with 10 bases between them. The germline CDR1 and CDR2 sequences are LNHDA and SQIVND (reference sequence). This CDR3 is built from 14 residues. The CDR3 DNA follows: TGTGCCAGTAGTCCGAGACAAGTGAACACTGAAGCTTTCTTT. Protein product: CASSPRQVNTEAFF.

The chain employs TRBV6-5 and TRBJ2-7; D possibly corresponds to TRBD2 (5 bases). Trimming removed 6 bases at V and 6 bases at J, with 12 bases between. The CDR3 spans 12 residues. Germline V CDR1 and CDR2: MNHEY, SVGAGI. The CDR3 DNA reads TGTGCCAGCAGCGACATTGCGGGCGAGCAGTACGTC. Its translation is CASSDIAGEQYV.

This chain connects TRBV11-3 to TRBJ2-5; TRBD2 matches at 8 bases. Germline lookup yields CDR1 SGHNT and CDR2 YENEEA. The CDR3 runs to 15 residues. V dropped 5 bases and J dropped 5; count of bases not matched to a gene: 10. CDR3 nucleotide sequence: TGTGCCAGCAGCCCCCGCTCGGGAGGGGGTGAGACCCAGTACTTC. Protein product: CASSPRSGGGETQYF.

The CDR3 loop is CASSLSSGQETQYF. CDR3 bases: TGCGCCAGCAGCTTGAGTAGCGGCCAAGAGACCCAGTACTTC. The V call is TRBV5-1, the J call TRBJ2-5, with D possibly TRBD2 on 6 matching bases. CDR1 is SGHRS, CDR2 YFSETQ, per germline. CDR3 length: 14 amino acids. The ends were cut back, 1 base at V and 1 base at J, with 8 bases in the middle.

This clone was detected only once. This sequence joins TRBV7-3 and TRBJ2-2; D is unclear. Between the trimmed V and J ends, which lost 5 bases and 3 bases, there was a span of 7 bases. CDR3 length: 13 residues. In germline, CDR1 is SGHTA, CDR2 FQGTGA. The CDR3 sequence: CASSPRDTGELFF. The CDR3 bases are TGTGCCAGCAGCCCGCGCGACACCGGGGAGCTGTTTTTT. The whole variable domain, remainder taken from reference TRBV7-3 and TRBJ2-2, is GAGVSQTPSNKVTEKGKYVELRCDPISGHTALYWYRQSLGQGPEFLIYFQGTGAADDSGLPNDRFFAVRPEGSVSTLKIQRTERGDSAVYLCASSPRDTGELFFGEGSRLTVL.

The rearrangement uses TRBV6-1 and TRBJ2-7; 7 bases map to TRBD2. CDR1 and CDR2 (germline): MNHNS, SASEGT. V was clipped by 0 bases and J by 2 bases; unmatched bases: 4. The length of the CDR3 is 15 residues. The CDR3 region has the DNA TGTGCCAGCAGTGAAGCTCCTAGCGGACCCTACGAGCAGTACTTC. The encoded protein is CASSEAPSGPYEQYF.

The chain is built from TRBV19 and TRBJ2-3; TRBD2 matches 9 bases. Trimming at V came to 11 bases and at J to 4 bases, leaving 7 bases not matched to a gene. CDR3 size: 13 residues. Looked up from germline, CDR1 is LNHDA and CDR2 is SQIVND (reference sequence). The CDR3 here is CAVLAGDSDTQYF. In nucleotides, the CDR3 is TGTGCCGTATTAGCGGGAGACTCAGATACGCAGTATTTT.

The CDR3 DNA follows: TGCGCCAGCAGCTTTGGGGGCTTGGCAGATACGCAGTATTTT. Its protein product is CASSFGGLADTQYF. The V and J genes are TRBV5-1 and TRBJ2-3, with a possible D match to TRBD1 (6 bases). Germline assignment: CDR1 SGHRS and CDR2 YFSETQ. The V end lost 2 bases, the J end lost 4 bases, and 11 bases lay between the germline ends. The length of the CDR3 is 14 residues.

The chain is built from TRBV5-1 and TRBJ2-1, with 7 bases lining up with TRBD1. Unmatched junction bases numbered 18, after V lost 3 bases and J lost 9 bases. The CDR3 runs to 17 residues. Germline CDR1 SGHRS, CDR2 YFSETQ. The CDR3, as DNA: TGCGCCAGCAGCTCGCTCTACAGGGGTATAGGGGTCGGTGAGCAGTTCTTC. This codes for CASSSLYRGIGVGEQFF.

The V call is TRBV28, the J call TRBJ1-5; 7 bases fit TRBD1. The CDR3 has 16 residues. V dropped 6 bases and J dropped 0; count of bases not matched to a gene: 8. Germline CDR1 MDHEN, CDR2 SYDVKM. CDR3 DNA sequence: TGTGCCAGCAGCCGGGACAGATCCTATAGCAATCAGCCCCAGCATTTT. Translated, it gives CASSRDRSYSNQPQHF.

This clone is a singleton in its sample. The rearrangement links TRBV5-1 to TRBJ1-4, with 10 nucleotides matching TRBD1. This CDR3 has 15 amino acids. V lost 4 bases, J lost 3 bases, and 3 bases stayed unmatched. Germline CDR1 SGHRS, CDR2 YFSETQ. The CDR3 sequence is CASSQGTGANEKLFF. As DNA, the CDR3 is TGCGCCAGCAGCCAAGGGACAGGGGCTAATGAAAAACTGTTTTTT.

V is TRBV6-1 and J is TRBJ2-7, with a tentative D call TRBD1 (6 bases). This CDR3 comprises 15 residues. The V and J ends lost 1 base and 2 bases respectively, with 12 bases between them. Germline CDR1 and CDR2: MNHNS and SASEGT. In DNA, the CDR3 is TGTGCCAGCAGTGAAGGGGCAGGGGTCCCCTACGAGCAGTACGTC. Its protein product is CASSEGAGVPYEQYV.